This TCR beta chain emerged from a study of CXCR3-negative and CXCR3-positive naive CD8 T cells. Worth noting for this clonotype: No antigen is known for it.

The study's findings and limits: Similar TRBV-TRBJ gene usage was seen in naive CXCR3-negative and CXCR3-positive cells, but not in memory cells. Comparison of naive subsets found surface CD5 to be comparable, and TCR strength was inferred on the basis of TRB CDR3 properties. Partial loss of CXCR3 expression followed cryopreservation; most assays used fresh PBMCs.

From germline, CDR1 is LGHNA and CDR2 YSLEER. The CDR3 has 19 amino acids. TRB cDNA was prepared as libraries by UMI-labeled 5' RACE. TCRdb re-called the 5' RACE reads; every CDR3 protein appears as one record, without DNA. Here the sample table reports 43,000 or so distinct CDR3 sequences. This chain links TRBV4-3 with TRBJ2-6; TCRdb's D call of TRBD1 is untestable without DNA. This clonotype was obtained from a human donor in good health. Some clones in this sample may be carry-over from other donors' samples. Sequencing was performed on memory CD8+ T cells from blood. The CDR3 is CASSQADREGIAGANVLTF.